These T cell receptor beta chains were read from a single sample in a study of siplizumab effects on memory and regulatory T cells. Libraries were prepared by immunoSEQ multiplex PCR; TCRdb keeps only in-frame clonotypes and omits some of them. The table includes tens of thousands of clones, 80% to 90% detected once. Sequencing was done on a sample of naive CD4+ T cells sorted from blood. These receptor sequences come from a human donor in good health. The conserved cysteine and the conserved F or W are not part of the CDR3 here. Each record gives: clone size, V gene, J gene, CDR3 protein. Not every row has a clone size; where given, it reads once, few, many or a size class.

.,TRBV18,TRBJ1-1,ASSPGLNTEAF
.,TRBV4-1,TRBJ1-2,ASSQIGKRPGIGHYGYT
.,TRBV29-1,TRBJ1-2,SVDSSGLMNT
.,TRBV12-5,TRBJ2-3,ASGLVLRLAGGPSDTQY
.,TRBV18,TRBJ1-2,ASSPPVEALYGYT
.,TRBV27,TRBJ2-7,ASSLSPRQEQY
.,TRBV18,TRBJ2-7,ASSPPSGSSYEQY
.,TRBV5-1,TRBJ1-2,ASRATTNYGYT
.,TRBV6-5,TRBJ2-2,ASSYSTGPNTGELF
.,TRBV5-1,TRBJ2-1,ASSPAKAGGHDEQF
.,TRBV5-4,TRBJ1-1,ASSPLTGEGTEAF
few,TRBV2,TRBJ2-7,ASSDKYEQY
.,TRBV25-1,TRBJ2-7,ASSDLDHYEQY
once,TRBV6-5,TRBJ2-7,ASSYTYLTGFYEQY
few,TRBV2,TRBJ2-7,ASRVGLAGVYEQY
.,TRBV11-2,TRBJ1-2,ASSFFRTGEGYT
few,TRBV10-2,TRBJ1-1,ASSEAANTEAF
.,TRBV5-1,TRBJ1-4,ASTPGTGVEKLF
.,TRBV19,TRBJ1-2,ASSITLMTAYYGYT
.,TRBV7-9,TRBJ2-7,ASSPPVKPTYGFYEQY
once,TRBV10-3,TRBJ2-1,ATRGAGEEQF
once,TRBV2,TRBJ1-2,ASTQTVTNYGYT
.,TRBV19,TRBJ2-3,ASSIVGGTGSTQY
.,TRBV5-1,TRBJ2-2,ASSRGQGTGELF
.,TRBV6-1,TRBJ2-3,AVHTGVSTDTQY
.,TRBV19,TRBJ1-1,ASRQGGWAF
few,TRBV9,TRBJ1-1,ASSVVSGDTEAF
.,TRBV29-1,TRBJ1-1,SGELRGPMNTEAF
.,TRBV5-4,TRBJ1-2,ASSGGVDRVYGYT
.,TRBV12-5,TRBJ2-7,ASGLVPSRLLGTVSSYEQY
.,TRBV28,TRBJ2-7,ASKRDRLYEQY
once,TRBV29-1,TRBJ2-5,SVAGTAETQY
.,TRBV7-7,TRBJ2-5,ASSPDYQETQY
.,TRBV5-1,TRBJ1-4,ASSLSSAYNEKLF
.,TRBV6-5,TRBJ2-1,ASSYSMGGEQF
.,TRBV5-4,TRBJ2-7,ASSLRDRGREQY
.,TRBV5-4,TRBJ1-1,ASSLRGQGSTEAF
.,TRBV6-5,TRBJ2-1,ASSSGGATYNEQF
.,TRBV15,TRBJ2-5,ATSRVAGGRETQY
.,TRBV7-9,TRBJ2-2,ASSLLGTQAGELF